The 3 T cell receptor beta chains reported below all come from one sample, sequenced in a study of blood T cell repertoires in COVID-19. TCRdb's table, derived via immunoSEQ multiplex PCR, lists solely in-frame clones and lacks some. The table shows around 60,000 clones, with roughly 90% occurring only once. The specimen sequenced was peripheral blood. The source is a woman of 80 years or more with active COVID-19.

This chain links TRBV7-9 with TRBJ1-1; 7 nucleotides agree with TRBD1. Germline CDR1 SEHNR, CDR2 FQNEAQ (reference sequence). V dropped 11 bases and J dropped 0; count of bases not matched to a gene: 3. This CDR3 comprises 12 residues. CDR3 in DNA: TGTGCCGCCAGGGGGATGAACACTGAAGCTTTCTTT. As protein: CAARGMNTEAFF.

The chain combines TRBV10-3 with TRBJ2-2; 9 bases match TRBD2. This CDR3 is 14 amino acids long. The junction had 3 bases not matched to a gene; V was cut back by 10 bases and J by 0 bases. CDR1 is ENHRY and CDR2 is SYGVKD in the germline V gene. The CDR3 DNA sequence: TGTGCCACCGCGGGAGGGGCGAACACCGGGGAGCTGTTTTTT. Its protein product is CATAGGANTGELFF.

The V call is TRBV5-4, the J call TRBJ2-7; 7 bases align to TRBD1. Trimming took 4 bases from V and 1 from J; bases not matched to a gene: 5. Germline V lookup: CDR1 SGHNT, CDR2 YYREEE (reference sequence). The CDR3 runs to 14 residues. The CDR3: CASSPKTGSYEQYF. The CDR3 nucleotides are TGTGCCAGCAGCCCAAAGACAGGGTCCTACGAGCAGTACTTC.